The 21 T cell receptor beta chains below were found in one sample sequenced in a study of cytomegalovirus exposure and HLA in healthy donors. In the PCR, 60 Vbeta and 13 Jbeta primers were used. TCRdb's table, derived via immunoSEQ multiplex PCR, lists solely in-frame clones and lacks some. The table shows about 120,000 clones, with 74% occurring only once. Sample: PBMCs. These receptors all come from a human donor in good health.

J is TRBJ2-2 and V is TRBV4-3; TRBD2 matches at 13 bases. The J segment lost 6 bases and the V segment lost 0 bases, leaving 1 base of the junction unmatched. CDR1 is LGHNA, CDR2 YSLEER, per germline. The CDR3 loop spans 16 amino acids. DNA for the CDR3: TGCGCCAGCAGCCAAGAACTAGCGGGGGGGCCCGGGGAGCTGTTTTTT. This translates into CASSQELAGGPGELFF.

In this sample, this clone turned up a few times. The gene calls are TRBV5-4 and TRBJ1-5; D unclear. The CDR3 has 14 residues. Per germline, CDR1 SGHNT and CDR2 YYREEE (reference sequence). The V and J ends lost 0 bases and 3 bases respectively, with 7 bases between them. The CDR3, as DNA: TGTGCCAGCAGCTTGGGAGGGCCCAATCAGCCCCAGCATTTT. It yields the protein CASSLGGPNQPQHF.

The sample holds a few counts of this clone. The J gene is TRBJ2-7, the V gene TRBV27; TRBD2 aligns across 8 bases. The CDR3 consists of 16 residues. The germline V gene encodes CDR1 MNHEY and CDR2 SMNVEV (reference sequence). The V segment lost 0 bases and the J segment 3 bases; nucleotides outside the gene matches: 7. The CDR3 loop is CASSLSPAGLVYEQYF. The CDR3, as DNA: TGTGCCAGCAGTTTATCGCCCGCGGGACTAGTCTACGAGCAGTACTTC.

This chain uses TRBV5-5 with TRBJ2-1; 8 bases line up with TRBD2. V lost 1 base and J lost 3; bases outside the gene matches: 12. CDR3 length equals 18 residues. Germline loops: CDR1 SGHKS, CDR2 YYEKEE (reference sequence). The CDR3: CASSLRDAGGSFYNEQFF. CDR3 bases: TGTGCCAGCAGCTTGCGGGACGCGGGAGGTTCTTTCTACAATGAGCAGTTCTTC. Supplemented by reference TRBV5-5 and TRBJ2-1, the full variable domain reads DAGVTQSPTHLIKTRGQQVTLRCSPISGHKSVSWYQQVLGQGPQFIFQYYEKEERGRGNFPDRFSARQFPNYSSELNVNALLLGDSALYLCASSLRDAGGSFYNEQFFGPGTRLTVL.

The V call is TRBV11-2, the J call TRBJ2-5; 15 bases are a match to TRBD2. V shed 3 bases, J shed 5 bases, and the junction held 1 base outside the gene matches. Germline values: CDR1 SGHAT, CDR2 FQNNGV. CDR3 length equals 15 residues. CDR3 DNA sequence: TGTGCCAGCAGCTTCGGGACTAGCGGGGGGGAGACCCAGTACTTC. Encoded protein: CASSFGTSGGETQYF. The full variable domain, completed using reference TRBV11-2 and TRBJ2-5, is EAGVAQSPRYKIIEKRQSVAFWCNPISGHATLYWYQQILGQGPKLLIQFQNNGVVDDSQLPKDRFSAERLKGVDSTLKIQPAKLEDSAVYLCASSFGTSGGETQYFGPGTRLLVL.

The chain uses TRBV10-2 and TRBJ2-7; D unresolved. Trimming pared 3 bases from V and 0 bases from J, leaving 9 bases between. Germline V CDR1 and CDR2: WSHSY, SAAADI. The CDR3 is made up of 14 amino acids. The CDR3, as DNA: TGCGCCAGCAGTGATAGTGCGCGCTCCTACGAGCAGTACTTC. This gives the protein CASSDSARSYEQYF.

V is TRBV5-1 and J is TRBJ2-3; tentatively, D is TRBD2 (5 bases). Germline lookup yields CDR1 SGHRS and CDR2 YFSETQ. Trimming pared 3 bases from V and 6 bases from J, leaving 8 bases between. This CDR3 contains 12 residues. CDR3 nucleotide sequence: TGCGCCAGCAGCTCGGGGATGGATACGCAGTATTTT. It is translated as CASSSGMDTQYF.

The V gene is TRBV5-6, the J gene TRBJ2-7; the match to TRBD2 covers 7 bases. Germline V gene lookup returns CDR1 SGHDT and CDR2 YYEEEE. CDR3 size: 14 residues. This chain's CDR3 is CMSAPAGAAHEQYF. The CDR3 nucleotides are TGTATGTCCGCCCCGGCGGGAGCGGCCCACGAGCAGTACTTC.

This chain uses TRBV7-2 with TRBJ1-1, with unresolved D. V gave up 1 base and J gave up 5 bases, with 20 bases separating them. Per the germline V gene, CDR1 is SGHTA and CDR2 is FQGNSA. The length of the CDR3 is 17 residues. The CDR3 loop reads CASSLGGHGPARTEAFF. The CDR3 DNA is TGTGCCAGCAGCTTAGGCGGGCACGGACCAGCCAGGACTGAAGCTTTCTTT.

The V call is TRBV7-2, the J call TRBJ1-5; possible D gene TRBD1, 6 bases. This CDR3 spans 14 amino acids. CDR1 and CDR2 (germline): SGHTA, FQGNSA. The V gene lost 4 bases and the J gene lost 6 bases, with 13 bases spanning the gap. The CDR3 here is CASSSYAQGQPQHF. The CDR3 DNA is TGTGCCAGCAGCTCCTATGCACAGGGTCAGCCCCAGCATTTT. Full variable domain (outside the CDR3, taken from reference TRBV7-2 and TRBJ1-5): GAGVSQSPSNKVTEKGKDVELRCDPISGHTALYWYRQSLGQGLEFLIYFQGNSAPDKSGLPSDRFSAERTGGSVSTLTIQRTQQEDSAVYLCASSSYAQGQPQHFGDGTRLSIL.

This chain uses TRBV27 with TRBJ1-2, with D maybe TRBD1 (6 bases). V lost 3 bases to trimming and J lost 8 bases, with 13 bases between them. The germline V gene encodes CDR1 MNHEY and CDR2 SMNVEV (reference sequence). The CDR3 sequence is 13 residues long. Here the CDR3 reads CASSFTGTMGYTF. DNA for the CDR3: TGTGCCAGCAGTTTCACAGGGACGATGGGCTACACCTTC.

This chain links TRBV28 with TRBJ1-2, with D tentatively TRBD1 (6 bases). The CDR3 loop spans 16 amino acids. CDR1 is MDHEN and CDR2 is SYDVKM in the germline V gene. V dropped 3 bases and J dropped 1 base, with 15 bases sitting between them. The CDR3 loop reads CASSFHHTQGNYGYTF. CDR3 in DNA: TGTGCCAGCAGTTTCCACCATACACAGGGTAACTATGGCTACACCTTC.

V and J are TRBV5-4 and TRBJ2-3; 9 bases align to TRBD1. The germline gives CDR1 SGHNT, CDR2 YYREEE (reference sequence). This CDR3 region has 17 residues. V lost 2 bases, J lost 2 bases, and 9 bases stayed unmatched. CDR3: CASSFGPGQGATDTQYF. CDR3 coding DNA: TGTGCCAGCAGCTTTGGCCCGGGACAGGGAGCCACAGATACGCAGTATTTT.

The chain links TRBV2 to TRBJ2-3, with 7 bases aligning to TRBD2. Germline CDR1 SNHLY, CDR2 FYNNEI. The CDR3 covers 13 residues. With 9 bases clipped from V and 6 bases from J, the junction kept 9 bases outside the gene matches. The CDR3 loop is CASNRDYGDTQYF. The CDR3 DNA reads TGTGCCAGTAACCGGGACTACGGGGATACGCAGTATTTT. Looking up the rest from reference TRBV2 and TRBJ2-3 gives the full variable domain: EPEVTQTPSHQVTQMGQEVILRCVPISNHLYFYWYRQILGQKVEFLVSFYNNEISEKSEIFDDQFSVERPDGSNFTLKIRSTKLEDSAMYFCASNRDYGDTQYFGPGTRLTVL.

The chain has TRBV2 and TRBJ1-5; D not resolved. The germline CDR1 and CDR2 sequences are SNHLY and FYNNEI. The CDR3 is 15 residues long. Trimming took 1 base from V and 0 from J, leaving 7 bases between them. CDR3 nucleotides: TGTGCCAGCAGTGAAGTCGGACTTAGCAATCAGCCCCAGCATTTT. Its translation: CASSEVGLSNQPQHF.

The chain employs TRBV30 and TRBJ2-5, with D perhaps TRBD2 (6 bases). Germline V gene sequence: CDR1 GTSNPN, CDR2 SVGIG (reference sequence). The V end lost 3 bases, the J end lost 4 bases, and 15 bases lay between the germline ends. CDR3 length: 14 amino acids. In DNA, the CDR3 is TGTGCCTGGAGACGCAGGGAGGTCGCAGAGACCCAGTACTTC. This sequence encodes CAWRRREVAETQYF.

This chain joins TRBV29-1 and TRBJ2-7, with D possibly being TRBD1 (6 bases). The V gene lost 5 bases and the J gene lost 0 bases, with 8 bases spanning the gap. Germline CDR1 is SQVTM and CDR2 is ANQGSEA. The CDR3 has 12 amino acids. The CDR3 DNA follows: TGCAGCGTTAGGACAGACTCCTACGAGCAGTACTTC. This encodes CSVRTDSYEQYF.

V gene TRBV29-1 combines with J gene TRBJ1-3; TRBD1 might be the D (5 bases). This CDR3 is built from 13 residues. Germline loops: CDR1 SQVTM, CDR2 ANQGSEA. The V and J ends lost 6 bases and 2 bases respectively, with 11 bases between them. Here the CDR3 DNA reads TGCAGCGTCCTCCCGGGGGCTGGAAACACCATATATTTT. Protein sequence: CSVLPGAGNTIYF.

The V gene is TRBV6-5, the J gene TRBJ1-3; the D gene is possibly TRBD1 (6 bases). CDR3 size: 12 residues. V was shortened by 5 bases and J by 16 bases, with 18 bases between the two germline ends. CDR1 and CDR2 (germline): MNHEY, SVGAGI. In DNA form, the CDR3 reads TGTGCCAGCAGTGAGGGGACATCTAGGTTTTATTTT. Translated: CASSEGTSRFYF.

The rearrangement links TRBV5-1 to TRBJ2-1; D call uncertain. This CDR3 spans 15 amino acids. V was clipped by 2 bases and J by 6 bases, with 15 bases between them. Germline V gene sequence: CDR1 SGHRS, CDR2 YFSETQ. In nucleotides, the CDR3 is TGCGCCAGCAGCTTTCGCCCTGAATACACCAATGAGCAGTTCTTC. Protein sequence: CASSFRPEYTNEQFF.

This rearrangement joins TRBV4-1 to TRBJ2-7, with TRBD2 matching over 7 bases. CDR1 and CDR2 from the germline V gene are MGHRA and YSYEKL. The junction had 16 bases not matched to a gene; V was cut back by 3 bases and J by 2 bases. The CDR3 covers 18 residues. The CDR3 sequence: CASSHQQGWASGPYEQYF. CDR3 nucleotides: TGCGCCAGCAGCCACCAACAAGGATGGGCTAGCGGCCCCTACGAGCAGTACTTC.